What follows is one T cell receptor (beta chain) and its context. Antigen specificity is unknown. The record originates from a study of radiotherapy plus CTLA-4 blockade in lung cancer. Study details: Among patients, 15% to 20% showed objective responses, and approximately 30% had disease control.

General study results and limits: Researchers report tumor-derived TCR clones expanding in blood after radiotherapy plus ipilimumab. Reportedly, early blood T cell clone dynamics best predicted response, with interferon-beta.

Here immunoSEQ multiplex PCR was the method, and the copy in TCRdb shows in-frame clones only, minus some. The table lists around 49,000 clones, 70% to 90% of them singletons. Ipilimumab CTLA-4 blockade and focal radiation were given to patients with chemo-refractory metastatic non-small-cell lung cancer. V lost 5 bases, J lost 3 bases, and 10 bases lay in between. Per the germline V gene, CDR1 is MGHDK and CDR2 is SYGVNS. The CDR3 has 13 amino acids. The material sequenced was peripheral blood, taken from a patient treated with radiotherapy plus ipilimumab. This clonotype was sampled from a human donor with non-small cell lung cancer whose response to radiotherapy plus ipilimumab could not be evaluated. The chain combines TRBV25-1 with TRBJ1-1, with D unresolved. The CDR3 sequence is CASSKGGHTEAFF. CDR3 bases: TGTGCCAGCAGTAAGGGAGGGCACACTGAAGCTTTCTTT.